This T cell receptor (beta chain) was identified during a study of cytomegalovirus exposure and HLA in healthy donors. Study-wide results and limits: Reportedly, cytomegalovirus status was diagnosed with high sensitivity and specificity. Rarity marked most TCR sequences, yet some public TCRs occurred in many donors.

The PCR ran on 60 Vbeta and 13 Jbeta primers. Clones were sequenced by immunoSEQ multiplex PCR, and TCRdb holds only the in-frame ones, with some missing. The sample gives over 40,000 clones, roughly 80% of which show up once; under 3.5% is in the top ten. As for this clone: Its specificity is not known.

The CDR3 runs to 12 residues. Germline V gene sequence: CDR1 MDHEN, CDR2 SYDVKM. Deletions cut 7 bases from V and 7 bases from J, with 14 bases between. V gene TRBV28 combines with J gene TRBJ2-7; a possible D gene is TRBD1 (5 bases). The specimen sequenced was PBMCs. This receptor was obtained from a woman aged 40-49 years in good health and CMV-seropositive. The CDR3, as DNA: TGTGCCAGCACTTCAGGGTTGAGAGAGCAGTACTTC. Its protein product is CASTSGLREQYF.